These T cell receptor beta chains were read from a single sample in a study of blood T cell dynamics during melanoma immunotherapy. The protocol was immunoSEQ multiplex PCR, while the TCRdb copy is restricted to in-frame clones and leaves out a portion. The data contain approximately 23,000 clones, roughly nine tenths of them singletons. The sample here was blood, taken from a patient treated with checkpoint blockade. Receptor source: a human donor with melanoma. The conserved cysteine and the conserved F or W are not part of the CDR3 here.

j_gene,v_gene,len,CDR3aa
TRBJ1-1,TRBV6-6,12,ASKGTALNTEAF
TRBJ2-7,TRBV19,13,ASSIRTVGSYEQY
TRBJ1-2,TRBV7-9,12,ASRPTYRGGGYT
TRBJ1-2,TRBV7-9,14,ASSLYRDRANYGYT
TRBJ1-4,TRBV28,12,ASSFTGGNEKLF
TRBJ1-5,TRBV5-1,13,ASSLVGGSDQPQH
TRBJ2-5,TRBV12-5,16,ASGLSLGLAGARETQY
TRBJ2-5,TRBV7-6,14,ASSLNPGTGQETQY
TRBJ2-6,TRBV18,12,ASRYSTGANVLT
TRBJ2-7,TRBV6-1,11,ASNLDRAGEQY
TRBJ2-6,TRBV7-9,11,ASSFSGANVLT
TRBJ2-7,TRBV4-1,14,ASSQVLSGTPYEQY
TRBJ1-2,TRBV27,11,ASSFSLFGGYT
TRBJ1-1,TRBV6-5,13,ASTRSLGENTEAF
TRBJ2-7,TRBV18,13,ASSPAGGSSYEQY
TRBJ2-7,TRBV7-2,12,ASSLYDSSHEQY
TRBJ1-5,TRBV6-1,13,ASSEVSDKLQPQH
TRBJ1-1,TRBV7-3,11,ASSSHGNTEAF
TRBJ1-5,TRBV18,15,ASSPRGSRGNNQPQH
TRBJ1-2,TRBV28,13,ASSLWSAGTYGYT
TRBJ2-7,TRBV29-1,12,SVEMASGHYEQY
TRBJ2-5,TRBV6-6,10,ASSYGRETQY
TRBJ2-3,TRBV9,11,ASSEGVTDTQY
TRBJ2-2,TRBV2,13,ASSDAQGNTGELF
TRBJ1-2,TRBV6-1,15,ASSEVPSGTGGFGYT
TRBJ1-5,TRBV7-6,13,ASSHRREPDQPQH
TRBJ1-4,TRBV5-1,13,ASSLEGRTNEKLF
TRBJ2-7,TRBV13,14,ASSAAWGGDSYEQY
TRBJ1-1,TRBV30,12,AWRPGGVNTEAF